The 2 T cell receptor beta chains below were found in one sample sequenced in a study of T cell changes during pregnancy in multiple sclerosis. Produced via immunoSEQ multiplex PCR; TCRdb's table is partial and in-frame only. The sample has roughly 39,000 clones, roughly nine tenths seen once. The sample consisted of CD4+ T cells from peripheral blood mononuclear cells, taken before pregnancy. The source of these receptors is a female donor with multiple sclerosis, enrolled in a pregnancy study.

The V gene is TRBV19, the J gene TRBJ1-4; D unresolved. Germline assignment: CDR1 LNHDA and CDR2 SQIVND (reference sequence). The CDR3 has 17 amino acids. The ends were cut back, 7 bases at V and 1 base at J, with 19 bases in the middle. The CDR3 spells CASTPSQNGVTNEKLFF. The DNA for the CDR3 is TGTGCCAGTACCCCATCGCAGAATGGTGTAACTAATGAAAAACTGTTTTTT.

The chain has TRBV5-1 and TRBJ2-3; D gene unclear. V lost 0 bases and J lost 2, with 10 bases in between. Germline V lookup: CDR1 SGHRS, CDR2 YFSETQ. The CDR3 runs 15 residues. CDR3 residues: CASSLDSRTTDTQYF. For the CDR3, the DNA is TGCGCCAGCAGCTTGGACAGCCGAACCACAGATACGCAGTATTTT.